This TCR beta chain came from a study of technical replicates of blood from a handful of donors. Profiling relied on immunoSEQ multiplex PCR, and the TCRdb table lists in-frame clones only, not all of them. The sample yields some 77,000 clones, about 92% seen once. Trimming stripped 4 bases from V and 0 bases from J, with 19 bases between. CDR3 size: 17 residues. CDR1 is SGHNT, CDR2 YYREEE, per germline (reference sequence). The sample was T cells isolated from PBMCs. The rearrangement uses TRBV5-4 and TRBJ1-2, with D tentatively TRBD1 (5 bases). The sequence was collected from a human donor in good health. The CDR3 bases are TGTGCCAGCAGCCCATTTTATTTGGGGCTAGCTAACTATGGCTACACCTTC. It encodes CASSPFYLGLANYGYTF.